One and the same sample provided the 25 T cell receptor beta chains below, sequenced in a study of blood T cell repertoires in COVID-19. Profiling relied on immunoSEQ multiplex PCR, and the TCRdb table lists in-frame clones only, not all of them. The top ten hold under 4.5% of the sample, which has approximately 160,000 clones, about nine tenths seen once. The sample taken for sequencing was peripheral blood. The receptors derive from a woman in her seventies with acute or convalescent COVID-19.

This clone was recorded a few times. J is TRBJ1-2 and V is TRBV12-3 or TRBV12-4; D is unclear. V was clipped by 1 base and J by 6 bases, with 9 bases between them. The CDR3 is made up of 13 amino acids. CDR3 sequence: CASSLEAGNGYTF. The CDR3, as DNA: TGTGCCAGCAGTTTAGAGGCGGGAAATGGCTACACCTTC.

For the CDR3, the DNA is TGTGCCAGCAGCTTAGCTAACAGGGCCCACTATGGCTACACCTTC. It codes for CASSLANRAHYGYTF. The J gene is TRBJ1-2, the V gene TRBV7-8; TRBD1 is a possible D gene (6 bases). This CDR3 is 15 amino acids long. Deletions cut 0 bases from V and 3 bases from J, with 11 bases between. The germline gives CDR1 SGHVS, CDR2 FQNEAQ.

The rearrangement uses TRBV24-1 and TRBJ2-1; 9 bases are a match to TRBD1. Germline lookup yields CDR1 KGHDR and CDR2 SFDVKD. This CDR3 has 18 amino acids. J was trimmed by 10 bases and V by 0 bases; bases with no gene match: 15. CDR3 DNA: TGTGCCACCAGTGATTTGTCTTCGCGACAGGGGGACTTACGCGAGCAGTTCTTC. It specifies CATSDLSSRQGDLREQFF.

The rearrangement joins TRBV3-1 (or the pseudogene TRBV3-2) to TRBJ2-1; 10 bases are shared with TRBD2. The CDR3 is 15 residues long. Germline V gene sequence: CDR1 LGHDT, CDR2 YNNKEL (reference sequence). Unmatched junction bases numbered 4, after V lost 6 bases and J lost 2 bases. In DNA form, the CDR3 reads TGTGCCAGCAGTCAAAGCGGGGGGGCCTACAATGAGCAGTTCTTC. Amino acids: CASSQSGGAYNEQFF.

The CDR3 loop is CASSTGTSGSETQYF. Here the CDR3 DNA reads TGTGCCAGTAGTACTGGGACTAGCGGGAGTGAGACCCAGTACTTC. The rearrangement uses TRBV19 and TRBJ2-5; 14 positions agree with TRBD2. Trimming at V came to 4 bases and at J to 5 bases, leaving 3 bases not matched to a gene. The CDR3 runs to 15 residues. Germline loops: CDR1 LNHDA, CDR2 SQIVND (reference sequence).

V and J are TRBV6-6 and TRBJ1-4, with a tentative D call TRBD1 (6 bases). Germline V gene lookup returns CDR1 MNHNY and CDR2 SVGAGI (reference sequence). Trimming removed 7 bases at V and 8 bases at J, with 14 bases between. The CDR3 length is 13 residues. The CDR3 protein is CASTTRTVEKLFF. Here the CDR3 DNA reads TGTGCCAGCACCACCCGGACAGTAGAAAAACTGTTTTTT.

The chain is built from TRBV6-5 and TRBJ1-2; D might be TRBD1 (5 bases). The CDR3 runs 13 residues. Trimming shortened V by 6 bases and J by 1 base, and 9 bases separated the two germline ends. Germline CDR1 is MNHEY and CDR2 is SVGAGI. The CDR3 protein is CASSRDSNYGYTF. The CDR3 DNA is TGTGCCAGCAGCCGAGACAGTAACTATGGCTACACCTTC.

This chain joins TRBV5-4 and TRBJ2-5; the match to TRBD2 covers 7 bases. Germline trimming cut 0 bases from V and 2 bases from J; bases unmatched to any gene: 10. CDR1 is SGHNT, CDR2 YYREEE, per germline (reference sequence). CDR3 length: 17 residues. The CDR3 region is CASSLDYFGGGQETQYF. The CDR3 DNA is TGTGCCAGCAGCTTGGACTATTTCGGCGGGGGACAAGAGACCCAGTACTTC.

DNA for the CDR3: TGTGCCAGCAGCCAGGATACTAGCGGGAGCTGGAACGAGCAGTACTTC. This sequence encodes CASSQDTSGSWNEQYF. The chain has TRBV4-2 and TRBJ2-7, with 11 bases lining up with TRBD2. V shed 3 bases and J 5 bases; nucleotides not matched to a gene: 9. This CDR3 region has 16 residues. Germline assignment: CDR1 LGHNA and CDR2 YNFKEQ.

This clone was detected a few times. This sequence joins TRBV27 and TRBJ2-2; 8 bases are shared with TRBD2. Unmatched junction bases numbered 7, after V lost 5 bases and J lost 5 bases. CDR3 size: 15 residues. Germline assignment: CDR1 MNHEY and CDR2 SMNVEV (reference sequence). Here the CDR3 reads CASSRLARQTGELFF. CDR3 DNA sequence: TGTGCCAGCAGTCGACTAGCGAGACAAACCGGGGAGCTGTTTTTT.

The chain is built from TRBV10-1 and TRBJ2-5; 7 nucleotides align to TRBD2. Germline lookup yields CDR1 WNHNN and CDR2 SYGVQD (reference sequence). The length of the CDR3 is 16 residues. V lost 6 bases, J lost 2 bases, and 12 bases stayed unmatched. DNA of the CDR3: TGCGCCAGCAGGGGGGTGGCGGGACTATCACAAGAGACCCAGTACTTC. Translating gives CASRGVAGLSQETQYF.

The chain links TRBV7-8 to TRBJ2-1, with D unclear. The germline CDR1 and CDR2 sequences are SGHVS and FQNEAQ. The CDR3 is 11 residues long. V was trimmed by 4 bases and J by 5 bases, leaving 3 bases between them. The CDR3 coding sequence is TGTGCCAGCAGCTCAGACAATGAGCAGTTCTTC. It specifies CASSSDNEQFF.

The chain links TRBV5-1 to TRBJ1-1; D not certain. The CDR3 spans 14 residues. V lost 7 bases to trimming and J lost 1 base, with 14 bases between them. Germline loops: CDR1 SGHRS, CDR2 YFSETQ. The CDR3 DNA reads as TGCGCCAGCTGGAGAGGGAATCCGAACACTGAAGCTTTCTTT. It is translated as CASWRGNPNTEAFF. The entire variable domain, with the rest obtained from reference TRBV5-1 and TRBJ1-1, is as follows: KAGVTQTPRYLIKTRGQQVTLSCSPISGHRSVSWYQQTPGQGLQFLFEYFSETQRNKGNFPGRFSGRQFSNSRSEMNVSTLELGDSALYLCASWRGNPNTEAFFGQGTRLTVV.

The chain links TRBV10-1 to TRBJ1-1; 8 bases line up with TRBD1. V shed 6 bases, J shed 5 bases, and the junction held 5 bases outside the gene matches. The CDR3 has 13 amino acids. Looked up from germline, CDR1 is WNHNN and CDR2 is SYGVQD (reference sequence). CDR3 coding DNA: TGCGCCAGCAGGGACAGGGAGGGGACTGAAGCTTTCTTT. Encoded protein: CASRDREGTEAFF.

This clone has more than one count but fewer than ten. The chain uses TRBV24-1 and TRBJ1-5; perhaps TRBD1 as D (5 bases). Trimming removed 7 bases from V and 2 bases from J, with 14 bases in between. The CDR3 length is 15 residues. The germline gives CDR1 KGHDR, CDR2 SFDVKD. The DNA for the CDR3 is TGTGCCACCAGCGAAACAGGATCTGGCAATCAGCCCCAGCATTTT. Protein: CATSETGSGNQPQHF.

A few counts support this clone. The chain links TRBV29-1 to TRBJ1-1, with unresolved D. Germline CDR1 is SQVTM and CDR2 is ANQGSEA. Trimming stripped 1 base from V and 2 bases from J, with 8 bases between. There are 13 residues in the CDR3. CDR3 protein: CSVEGHPNTEAFF. The CDR3 DNA follows: TGCAGCGTTGAAGGGCACCCTAACACTGAAGCTTTCTTT.

This clone has only a few counts. J is TRBJ2-1 and V is TRBV3-1 (or the pseudogene TRBV3-2); D unclear. The CDR3 has 15 residues. The germline V and J ends were trimmed by 1 base and 0 bases, with 7 bases remaining between them. In germline, CDR1 is LGHDT, CDR2 YNNKEL (reference sequence). CDR3 DNA: TGTGCCAGCAGCCAAGGGCACCTCTCCTACAATGAGCAGTTCTTC. It is translated as CASSQGHLSYNEQFF.

V gene TRBV11-2 combines with J gene TRBJ2-7; the match to TRBD1 covers 9 bases. CDR1 SGHAT and CDR2 FQNNGV come from the germline V gene. The junction had 13 bases not matched to a gene; V was cut back by 2 bases and J by 2 bases. CDR3 length equals 18 residues. The CDR3 DNA reads TGTGCCAGCAGCTTAAGGGGGTGGGACAGGGACCAAACCTACGAGCAGTACTTC. It specifies CASSLRGWDRDQTYEQYF.

The rearrangement joins TRBV3-1 (or the pseudogene TRBV3-2) to TRBJ2-5, with D possibly TRBD2 on 10 matching bases. Germline lookup yields CDR1 LGHDT and CDR2 YNNKEL (reference sequence). This CDR3 has 15 amino acids. V was cut by 3 bases and J by 5 bases, with 16 bases left in between. The CDR3 coding sequence is TGTGCCAGCAGCCATACTAGCGGGACAGGGGAGACCCAGTACTTC. This sequence encodes CASSHTSGTGETQYF.

The chain links TRBV13 to TRBJ1-2, with 8 bases lining up with TRBD1. This CDR3 has 15 amino acids. V shed 5 bases and J 4 bases; nucleotides not matched to a gene: 9. Germline V gene lookup returns CDR1 PRHDT and CDR2 FYEKMQ (reference sequence). For the CDR3, the DNA is TGTGCCAGCAGCGGACTTAACAGGGGGACCTATGGCTACACCTTC. This gives the protein CASSGLNRGTYGYTF.

The rearrangement uses TRBV30 and TRBJ2-2, with D hard to call. The CDR3 has 14 residues. Trimming removed 4 bases at V and 4 bases at J, with 13 bases between. CDR1 GTSNPN and CDR2 SVGIG come from the germline V gene (reference sequence). The CDR3, as DNA: TGTGCCTGGAACCCCGAGAGCACCACCGGGGAGCTGTTTTTT. Translating it yields CAWNPESTTGELFF.

As to this clone: Other DNA sequences in the same sample also yield this CDR3. The rearrangement uses TRBV4-3 and TRBJ2-2, with D possibly TRBD2 on 5 matching bases. V lost 0 bases and J lost 1, with 6 bases in between. CDR1 and CDR2 (germline): LGHNA, YSLEER. This CDR3 has 15 residues. The CDR3 nucleotides read TGCGCCAGCAGCCAAGATCGGGGGAACACCGGGGAGCTGTTTTTT. Its protein is CASSQDRGNTGELFF.

The rearrangement uses TRBV19 and TRBJ1-4; possible D gene TRBD1, 6 bases. This CDR3 region has 15 residues. Germline loops: CDR1 LNHDA, CDR2 SQIVND (reference sequence). V lost 5 bases to trimming and J lost 0 bases, with 10 bases between them. CDR3 residues: CASSVQGATNEKLFF. CDR3 DNA: TGTGCCAGTAGTGTACAGGGTGCAACTAATGAAAAACTGTTTTTT. The variable domain in full, with the rest retrieved from reference TRBV19 and TRBJ1-4, is DGGITQSPKYLFRKEGQNVTLSCEQNLNHDAMYWYRQDPGQGLRLIYYSQIVNDFQKGDIAEGYSVSREKKESFPLTVTSAQKNPTAFYLCASSVQGATNEKLFFGSGTQLSVL.

The chain combines TRBV19 with TRBJ2-2; TRBD2 agrees at 7 bases. V lost 10 bases to trimming and J lost 5 bases; unmatched junction nucleotides: 13. Germline CDR1 and CDR2: LNHDA and SQIVND (reference sequence). CDR3 length equals 15 residues. CDR3 loop: CAIRLAHIETGELFF. The DNA for the CDR3 is TGTGCCATCCGACTAGCCCATATAGAAACCGGGGAGCTGTTTTTT.

The rearrangement links TRBV19 to TRBJ2-7; D possibly corresponds to TRBD2 (5 bases). The CDR3 covers 14 residues. Germline loops: CDR1 LNHDA, CDR2 SQIVND (reference sequence). V dropped 2 bases and J dropped 2 bases, with 10 bases sitting between them. CDR3 sequence reads: CASSIKVGTYEQYF. Here the CDR3 DNA reads TGTGCCAGTAGTATAAAAGTCGGGACCTACGAGCAGTACTTC.